The 29 T cell receptor beta chains in this list originate from one sample, sequenced in a study of blood T cells in healthy people across ages. Primed by a sample-barcoded 5' primer and a J-beta primer mix, a second PCR proceeded for about 7 to 11 cycles. TCRdb re-called the 5' RACE reads through MiXCR, storing one row per CDR3 protein. The top ten clones hold about 11% of a sample with about 1.6 million distinct CDR3 sequences, roughly 30% of them seen once. What was sequenced was blood. The receptors stem from a woman aged 25 to 39 in good health.

This clonotype was picked up a small number of times. Here the CDR3 reads CASSRPEEKLFF. The CDR3 coding sequence is TGTGCCAGCAGTCGCCCGGAGGAAAAACTGTTTTTT. The chain carries TRBV28 and TRBJ1-4, with D unclear. This CDR3 has 12 residues. Germline lookup yields CDR1 MDHEN and CDR2 SYDVKM. V lost 5 bases and J 8 bases, leaving 9 bases between the germline ends.

The table lists this clonotype with many counts. This chain links TRBV12-3 or TRBV12-4 with TRBJ1-2, with 7 bases identical to TRBD1. This CDR3 region has 13 residues. J was trimmed by 3 bases and V by 6 bases; bases with no gene match: 4. The CDR3 reads CASSPGTDYGYTF. CDR3 coding DNA: TGTGCCAGCAGCCCCGGGACAGACTATGGCTACACCTTC.

This chain uses TRBV9 with TRBJ2-5; D is possibly TRBD2 (5 bases). V shed 3 bases and J shed 5 bases, with 17 bases lying between them. Germline CDR1 reads SGDLS; CDR2 reads YYNGEE. The CDR3 consists of 15 residues. The CDR3 reads CASSAQAGLRETQYF. DNA of the CDR3: TGTGCCAGCAGCGCCCAGGCGGGTCTTAGGGAGACCCAGTACTTC.

V is TRBV6-2 or TRBV6-3 and J is TRBJ1-2; D is undetermined. V was cut by 0 bases and J by 4 bases, with 12 bases left in between. CDR1 is MNHEY, CDR2 SVGEGT, per germline. The CDR3 contains 15 residues. The CDR3 protein is CASSYSIAPTYGYTF. The CDR3 DNA follows: TGTGCCAGCAGTTACTCGATCGCCCCAACCTATGGCTACACCTTC.

The V call is TRBV2, the J call TRBJ1-2, with D unresolved. The V end was cut by 4 bases, the J end by 0 bases, with 12 bases between. From germline, CDR1 is SNHLY and CDR2 FYNNEI. The CDR3 loop spans 15 amino acids. In DNA form, the CDR3 reads TGTGCCAGCAGTGCAGACGTAAACCCTAACTATGGCTACACCTTC. Translated: CASSADVNPNYGYTF.

The chain combines TRBV18 with TRBJ2-5; D is undetermined. V dropped 3 bases and J dropped 5 bases, with 10 bases sitting between them. Germline values: CDR1 KGHSH, CDR2 LQKENI. CDR3 length: 13 residues. CDR3 loop: CASSPGQMETQYF. The CDR3 bases are TGTGCCAGCTCACCGGGTCAGATGGAGACCCAGTACTTC.

The genes are TRBV6-6 and TRBJ2-3; 12 positions agree with TRBD2. V dropped 1 base and J dropped 2; count of bases not matched to a gene: 4. Germline-derived CDR1 and CDR2 are MNHNY and SVGAGI (reference sequence). CDR3 length equals 17 residues. CDR3 in amino acids: CASSYYGLAGNTDTQYF. Written as DNA, the CDR3 is TGTGCCAGCAGTTACTATGGACTAGCGGGGAACACAGATACGCAGTATTTT.

V usage is TRBV9 and J usage is TRBJ2-5; maybe TRBD1 (5 bases). The V gene lost 3 bases and the J gene lost 4 bases, with 16 bases spanning the gap. Germline-derived CDR1 and CDR2 are SGDLS and YYNGEE. The CDR3 length is 15 residues. Here the CDR3 reads CASSGRVLVGETQYF. CDR3 coding DNA: TGTGCCAGCAGCGGCAGGGTTTTGGTGGGAGAGACCCAGTACTTC.

The rearrangement joins TRBV7-2 to TRBJ1-5; D is undetermined. CDR3 length: 14 amino acids. CDR1 is SGHTA, CDR2 FQGNSA, per germline. Deletions cut 3 bases from V and 5 bases from J, with 11 bases between. The CDR3 spells CASSLSIGDQPQHF. CDR3 DNA sequence: TGTGCCAGCAGCTTGAGTATCGGGGATCAGCCCCAGCATTTT.

V usage is TRBV12-3 or TRBV12-4 and J usage is TRBJ2-1; the D gene is possibly TRBD1 (6 bases). V was shortened by 5 bases and J by 6 bases, with 11 bases between the two germline ends. CDR3 length equals 13 residues. The CDR3 loop is CASSTRQVNEQFF. In nucleotides, the CDR3 is TGTGCCAGCAGTACCCGACAGGTCAATGAGCAGTTCTTC.

This clonotype turned up a few times. The chain uses TRBV29-1 and TRBJ1-1; no clear D gene. Germline CDR1 is SQVTM and CDR2 is ANQGSEA. The CDR3 loop spans 16 amino acids. V was clipped by 4 bases and J by 0 bases, with 18 bases between them. The CDR3: CSVAPQALGMNTEAFF. The CDR3 coding sequence is TGCAGCGTTGCCCCCCAGGCCCTAGGGATGAACACTGAAGCTTTCTTT.

About this clonotype itself: A much larger clone sits a single nucleotide away, making a read error possible. V gene TRBV10-3 combines with J gene TRBJ2-7, with 11 bases lining up with TRBD1. The CDR3 contains 14 residues. V was pared by 6 bases and J by 4 bases, with 5 bases of the junction left unmatched. Germline V gives CDR1 ENHRY, CDR2 SYGVKD. CDR3 residues: CAISFRDRGYEQYF. The CDR3 DNA reads TGTGCCATCAGCTTCCGGGACAGGGGGTACGAGCAGTACTTC.

This clonotype was picked up a small number of times. This chain joins TRBV2 and TRBJ2-4; D is unresolved. The better agreement between TRBJ2-7 and the DNA end casts doubt on the J call. CDR1 is SNHLY and CDR2 is FYNNEI in the germline V gene. The CDR3 contains 15 residues. Written as DNA, the CDR3 is TGTGCCAGCAAAGGTAGGGCGTATTTTTTGGACGAGCAGTACTTC. Its protein product is CASKGRAYFLDEQYF.

In the case of this clonotype: A read error may produce the germline difference seen at one junction end. The CDR3 sequence is CASSHSTSGNTGELFF. CDR3 coding DNA: TGTGCCAGCAGTCACTCGACTAGCGGTAACACCGGGGAGCTGTTTTTT. The chain has TRBV6-6 and TRBJ2-2; 9 positions match TRBD2. This CDR3 region has 16 residues. The germline gives CDR1 MNHNY, CDR2 SVGAGI (reference sequence).

Points on this clonotype: This sequence may be a read error, since a much larger clone differs from it by one base. The chain recombines TRBV29-1 with TRBJ1-1; D call uncertain. The CDR3 has 13 residues. The V gene's germline CDR1 is SQVTM and CDR2 ANQGSEA. The CDR3 loop is CSVKPRLNTAAFF. The CDR3 DNA follows: TGCAGCGTGAAACCAAGATTGAACACTGCAGCTTTCTTT.

V usage is TRBV28 and J usage is TRBJ2-7; 10 nucleotides match TRBD2. Trimming cost V 3 bases and J 0 bases; bases outside gene matches: 14. Germline V CDR1 and CDR2: MDHEN, SYDVKM. The CDR3 contains 19 residues. The CDR3 is CASSFLPGTSARSSYEQYF. DNA of the CDR3: TGTGCCAGCAGTTTCCTCCCCGGGACTAGCGCAAGGAGCTCCTACGAGCAGTACTTC.

The rearrangement joins TRBV12-3 or TRBV12-4 to TRBJ2-1; D unresolved. This CDR3 is built from 16 residues. V gave up 3 bases and J gave up 6 bases, with 18 bases separating them. The CDR3 DNA is TGTGCCAGCAGTTTTGGACGAAGAATGGGGATCAATGAGCAGTTCTTC. Encoded protein: CASSFGRRMGINEQFF.

This clonotype was counted a few times. V and J are TRBV28 and TRBJ1-1; TRBD1 matches at 9 bases. The CDR3 contains 15 residues. The junction had 7 bases not matched to a gene; V was cut back by 4 bases and J by 4 bases. Per the germline V gene, CDR1 is MDHEN and CDR2 is SYDVKM. The chain's CDR3 is CASSSQGAKVTEAFF. The CDR3 DNA reads as TGTGCCAGCAGTTCACAGGGGGCTAAAGTCACTGAAGCTTTCTTT.

This chain joins TRBV9 and TRBJ1-2, with 8 bases aligning to TRBD1. In germline, CDR1 is SGDLS, CDR2 YYNGEE. The CDR3 is 16 amino acids. The junction had 11 bases not matched to a gene; V was cut back by 5 bases and J by 2 bases. The CDR3 spells CASSLTGQGLNYGYTF. CDR3 bases: TGTGCCAGCAGTCTCACTGGACAGGGACTAAACTATGGCTACACCTTC.

The chain combines TRBV27 with TRBJ2-7; D could derive from TRBD1 or TRBD2 (5 bases each). The length of the CDR3 is 14 residues. V was trimmed by 5 bases and J by 3 bases, leaving 14 bases between them. Germline V gene lookup returns CDR1 MNHEY and CDR2 SMNVEV (reference sequence). CDR3 coding DNA: TGTGCCAGCAGTCAAGGTGACAGCGGCTACGAGCAGTACTTC. It specifies CASSQGDSGYEQYF.

V gene TRBV7-3 combines with J gene TRBJ2-2; either TRBD1 or TRBD2 may supply D (5 bases each). This CDR3 spans 15 amino acids. Trimming pared 5 bases from V and 7 bases from J, leaving 17 bases between. CDR1 and CDR2 from the germline V gene are SGHTA and FQGTGA. This CDR3 is CASSPGASWGGELFF. The CDR3 DNA reads TGTGCCAGCAGCCCCGGGGCATCCTGGGGCGGGGAGCTGTTTTTT. The variable domain in full, completed from reference TRBV7-3 and TRBJ2-2, reads GAGVSQTPSNKVTEKGKYVELRCDPISGHTALYWYRQSLGQGPEFLIYFQGTGAADDSGLPNDRFFAVRPEGSVSTLKIQRTERGDSAVYLCASSPGASWGGELFFGEGSRLTVL.

In this sample, this clonotype turned up many times. This sequence joins TRBV29-1 and TRBJ2-5; TRBD2 agrees at 8 bases. Losses at the gene ends were 6 bases for V and 4 bases for J; bases not matched to a gene: 10. The CDR3 loop spans 14 amino acids. Germline V lookup: CDR1 SQVTM, CDR2 ANQGSEA. The CDR3 loop reads CSVAISSGPETQYF. The CDR3 DNA reads TGCAGCGTCGCCATCTCTAGCGGGCCAGAGACCCAGTACTTC.

Concerning this clonotype: This could be a read error, since a much larger clone is one nucleotide away. The chain uses TRBV20-1 and TRBJ2-3, with 10 bases fitting TRBD2. The CDR3 contains 14 residues. Per germline, CDR1 DFQATT and CDR2 SNEGSKA (reference sequence). The CDR3 loop reads CGARGLAGVDTQYF. In DNA form, the CDR3 reads TGCGGTGCTAGAGGGCTAGCGGGGGTGGATACGCAGTATTTT.

The rearrangement links TRBV27 to TRBJ2-1; TRBD2 matches 9 bases. Germline CDR1 MNHEY, CDR2 SMNVEV (reference sequence). There are 14 residues in the CDR3. Trimming removed 3 bases from V and 8 bases from J; junction bases left unmatched: 5. The CDR3 nucleotides are TGTGCCAGCAGTTTCGAGCGGGGGGCCGATGAGCAGTTCTTC. Protein sequence: CASSFERGADEQFF.

CDR3 nucleotide sequence: TGTGCCAGCACCGATAATGAAAAACTGTTTTTT. This gives the protein CASTDNEKLFF. The chain is built from TRBV28 and TRBJ1-4; D remains unclear. The CDR3 is 11 amino acids. The V gene lost 7 bases and the J gene lost 4 bases, with 4 bases spanning the gap. Germline V gene sequence: CDR1 MDHEN, CDR2 SYDVKM.

The table lists this clonotype with a few counts. This chain joins TRBV12-3 or TRBV12-4 and TRBJ1-2; D not certain. The CDR3 is 13 amino acids. V was trimmed by 1 base and J by 5 bases, leaving 8 bases between them. In DNA form, the CDR3 reads TGTGCCAGCAGTTTAGTGAGCTTTTATGGCTACACCTTC. Encoded protein: CASSLVSFYGYTF.

The chain employs TRBV12-3 or TRBV12-4 and TRBJ2-7; weak D call: TRBD2 (5 bases). V was trimmed by 5 bases and J by 6 bases, leaving 17 bases between them. This CDR3 comprises 14 residues. The CDR3 DNA sequence: TGTGCCAGCAGTGAACCGCTGGACTGGGGCGAGCAGTACTTC. This gives the protein CASSEPLDWGEQYF.

The gene calls are TRBV4-1 and TRBJ2-7, with 7 bases matching TRBD1. The CDR3 length is 15 residues. The germline gives CDR1 MGHRA, CDR2 YSYEKL. With 3 bases clipped from V and 7 bases from J, the junction kept 12 bases outside the gene matches. CDR3 sequence (DNA): TGCGCCAGCAGCCAGGGACAGAAGAATAAAGGTGAGCAGTACTTC. Translating it yields CASSQGQKNKGEQYF.

V usage is TRBV7-3 and J usage is TRBJ1-1, with D possibly being TRBD1 (5 bases). V gave up 5 bases and J gave up 4 bases, with 11 bases separating them. Germline V gene lookup returns CDR1 SGHTA and CDR2 FQGTGA. The length of the CDR3 is 13 residues. The CDR3 protein is CASSKQRGTEAFF. In DNA form, the CDR3 reads TGTGCCAGCAGCAAACAGAGGGGCACTGAAGCTTTCTTT.